This TCR beta chain was identified in a study of T cells in Graves' hyperthyroidism and ophthalmopathy. Study-wide results and caveats: Most clonotypes expanded in the thyroid (above 0.001) were also present in blood. Separating ophthalmopathy from stable hyperthyroidism was achieved by a 13 V-J model.

Amplification yielded TCR beta CDR3 regions, with RNA transcripts as the source. During a first-round RT-PCR of the TCR CDR3, the HTBI primer set was used. MiXCR was run by TCRdb on the multiplex PCR reads, yielding one entry per CDR3 protein. Of about 600,000 distinct CDR3 sequences detected, more than 13% appear once; the ten largest clones hold about 7%. This clonotype was counted a few times. Its antigen is currently unknown. The germline gives CDR1 KGHDR, CDR2 SFDVKD. V shed 0 bases and J shed 6 bases, with 13 bases lying between them. CDR3 size: 15 residues. Fresh 10 ml peripheral blood yielded PBMCs.

V usage is TRBV24-1 and J usage is TRBJ1-2; D is perhaps TRBD1 (5 bases). The sequence was obtained from a woman aged 18-29 years with Graves' ophthalmopathy. Specimen: blood. The CDR3: CATSDLTGTGDGYTF. In nucleotides, the CDR3 is TGTGCCACCAGTGATTTGACCGGGACCGGGGATGGCTACACCTTC.